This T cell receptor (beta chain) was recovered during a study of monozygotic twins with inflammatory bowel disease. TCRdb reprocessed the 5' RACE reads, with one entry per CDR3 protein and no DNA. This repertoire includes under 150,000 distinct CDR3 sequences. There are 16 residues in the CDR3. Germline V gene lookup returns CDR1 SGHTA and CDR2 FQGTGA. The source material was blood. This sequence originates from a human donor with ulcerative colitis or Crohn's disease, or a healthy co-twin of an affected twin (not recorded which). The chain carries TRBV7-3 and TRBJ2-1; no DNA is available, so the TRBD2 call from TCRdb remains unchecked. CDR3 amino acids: CASSLSGGASYNEQFF.